These 18 T cell receptor beta chains came from one sample sequenced in a study of shared clonotypes between healthy human individuals. Assay: immunoSEQ multiplex PCR; the TCRdb copy retains only in-frame clones and omits some. The table includes roughly 1,800,000 clones, just under 95% detected once. Naivety among CD8 cells was defined by CD45RO negativity and positive CCR7 selection, thereby excluding terminally differentiated effector memory CD45RA+ cells. Sequenced: naive CD8+ T cells sorted from blood. These receptors were collected from a man aged 18 to 30 in good health.

The rearrangement uses TRBV13 and TRBJ1-1; D uncertain. Germline CDR1 PRHDT, CDR2 FYEKMQ (reference sequence). CDR3 size: 14 residues. The V end was cut by 7 bases, the J end by 8 bases, with 20 bases between. The CDR3 protein is CASISLGVRAEAFF. CDR3 in DNA: TGTGCCAGCATCTCCCTCGGGGTAAGGGCCGAAGCTTTCTTT.

The J gene is TRBJ1-4, the V gene TRBV30; D is unclear. The CDR3 consists of 15 residues. Germline CDR1 is GTSNPN and CDR2 is SVGIG (reference sequence). The V gene lost 0 bases and the J gene lost 5 bases, with 13 bases spanning the gap. The CDR3 sequence: CAWSVLLGDNEKLFF. The DNA of the CDR3 is TGTGCCTGGAGTGTACTGCTCGGCGACAATGAAAAACTGTTTTTT.

The chain combines TRBV6-1 with TRBJ1-2; weak D call: TRBD1 (5 bases). There are 14 residues in the CDR3. Germline CDR1 is MNHNS and CDR2 is SASEGT. The V end was cut by 8 bases, the J end by 6 bases, with 19 bases between. The DNA for the CDR3 is TGTGCCAGCTACTCTTTTTTGGGACTCGATGGCTACACCTTC. Residues: CASYSFLGLDGYTF.

The chain is built from TRBV6-1 and TRBJ2-1; tentative D call: TRBD2 (6 bases). V was trimmed by 1 base and J by 6 bases, leaving 10 bases between them. The CDR3 sequence is 14 residues long. Per germline, CDR1 MNHNS and CDR2 SASEGT. CDR3 amino acids: CASSEVGGANEQFF. The CDR3, as DNA: TGTGCCAGCAGTGAAGTTGGAGGGGCCAATGAGCAGTTCTTC.

This clone was seen just once. This chain joins TRBV27 and TRBJ2-1; D might be TRBD1 or TRBD2, each matching 5 bases. The CDR3 covers 14 residues. V shed 8 bases and J shed 8 bases, with 19 bases lying between them. CDR1 and CDR2 from the germline V gene are MNHEY and SMNVEV (reference sequence). CDR3 coding DNA: TGTGCCAGCCGCCAACTAGGGGAGCATGATGAGCAGTTCTTC. Translating gives CASRQLGEHDEQFF.

CDR3 loop: CASSQGTGSNQPQHF. CDR3 DNA: TGTGCCAGCAGCCAAGGGACAGGGAGCAATCAGCCCCAGCATTTT. The V and J genes are TRBV13 and TRBJ1-5; 9 bases are shared with TRBD1. The CDR3 length is 15 residues. CDR1 and CDR2 from the germline V gene are PRHDT and FYEKMQ (reference sequence). Trimming at V came to 5 bases and at J to 1 base, leaving 3 bases not matched to a gene.

The rearrangement joins TRBV2 to TRBJ2-7; D might be TRBD2 (6 bases). The CDR3 totals 14 residues. Trimming removed 6 bases at V and 0 bases at J, with 12 bases between. Germline assignment: CDR1 SNHLY and CDR2 FYNNEI. As DNA, the CDR3 is TGTGCCAGCAGGTCGGTGGGAGGCTCCTACGAGCAGTACTTC. Translated: CASRSVGGSYEQYF.

This chain uses TRBV7-9 with TRBJ2-7, with TRBD2 matching over 11 bases. The V gene end was trimmed by 4 bases and the J gene end by 5 bases; junction bases not matched to a gene: 10. This CDR3 spans 16 amino acids. Per the germline V gene, CDR1 is SEHNR and CDR2 is FQNEAQ (reference sequence). The CDR3 DNA sequence: TGTGCCAGCAGCTCCCGTACTAGCGGGAGTGGTAACGAGCAGTACTTC. Encoded protein: CASSSRTSGSGNEQYF.

This chain links TRBV13 with TRBJ2-3; 9 nucleotides agree with TRBD1. Germline V CDR1 and CDR2: PRHDT, FYEKMQ (reference sequence). This CDR3 comprises 17 residues. The junction had 7 bases not matched to a gene; V was cut back by 0 bases and J by 3 bases. As DNA, the CDR3 is TGTGCCAGCAGCTTAGGCCTTTGGGACAGGGATACAGATACGCAGTATTTT. This encodes CASSLGLWDRDTDTQYF.

Concerning this clone: This same CDR3 is encoded by further DNA sequences in the sample. V and J are TRBV19 and TRBJ2-1, with TRBD2 matching over 9 bases. Germline CDR1 reads LNHDA; CDR2 reads SQIVND (reference sequence). The CDR3 spans 15 residues. The J segment lost 4 bases and the V segment lost 5 bases, leaving 6 bases of the junction unmatched. CDR3: CASSLIAGAYNEQFF. CDR3 sequence (DNA): TGTGCCAGTAGTCTCATAGCGGGAGCGTACAATGAGCAGTTCTTC.

V is TRBV2 and J is TRBJ2-2; weak D call: TRBD1 (5 bases). The CDR3 loop spans 15 amino acids. Trimming shortened V by 4 bases and J by 1 base, and 10 bases separated the two germline ends. Per germline, CDR1 SNHLY and CDR2 FYNNEI. This CDR3 reads CASSGAGWNTGELFF. The CDR3 DNA follows: TGTGCCAGCAGTGGGGCAGGGTGGAACACCGGGGAGCTGTTTTTT. The variable domain in full, completed from reference TRBV2 and TRBJ2-2, reads EPEVTQTPSHQVTQMGQEVILRCVPISNHLYFYWYRQILGQKVEFLVSFYNNEISEKSEIFDDQFSVERPDGSNFTLKIRSTKLEDSAMYFCASSGAGWNTGELFFGEGSRLTVL.

To note about this clone: Other DNA sequences from this sample encode an identical CDR3 as well. This rearrangement joins TRBV5-4 to TRBJ2-7; weak D call: TRBD2 (5 bases). This CDR3 has 13 residues. The ends were cut back, 3 bases at V and 0 bases at J, with 7 bases in the middle. Germline CDR1 SGHNT, CDR2 YYREEE (reference sequence). DNA for the CDR3: TGTGCCAGCAGCTCAAGCGGCTCCTACGAGCAGTACTTC. Protein product: CASSSSGSYEQYF.

This clone turned up a few times. V usage is TRBV21-1 and J usage is TRBJ2-2. TRBV21-1 is recorded as a pseudogene. The CDR3 has 17 residues. CDR3 residues: CASSPRWQGLGTGELFF. CDR3 bases: TGTGCCAGCAGCCCGCGTTGGCAAGGCTTGGGCACCGGGGAGCTGTTTTTT.

The rearrangement links TRBV11-2 to TRBJ2-5; possible D gene TRBD2, 6 bases. This CDR3 has 10 residues. Trimming shortened V by 5 bases and J by 8 bases, and 6 bases separated the two germline ends. Looked up from germline, CDR1 is SGHAT and CDR2 is FQNNGV. The CDR3 DNA follows: TGTGCCAGCAGCGGGACTACCCAGTACTTC. Amino acid sequence: CASSGTTQYF.

This rearrangement joins TRBV13 to TRBJ2-1; 9 bases are shared with TRBD1. This CDR3 is 16 amino acids long. Looked up from germline, CDR1 is PRHDT and CDR2 is FYEKMQ (reference sequence). Germline trimming cut 3 bases from V and 3 bases from J; bases unmatched to any gene: 6. This CDR3 reads CASSLEDRGFYNEQFF. CDR3 nucleotides: TGTGCCAGCAGCTTGGAGGACAGGGGCTTCTACAATGAGCAGTTCTTC.

The chain carries TRBV2 and TRBJ2-5; 7 bases align to TRBD1. This CDR3 is 16 amino acids long. From germline, CDR1 is SNHLY and CDR2 FYNNEI. V lost 5 bases to trimming and J lost 3 bases; unmatched junction nucleotides: 12. Written as DNA, the CDR3 is TGTGCCAGCAGTACGCCCGGGACAGCCATTGAAGAGACCCAGTACTTC. Its protein product is CASSTPGTAIEETQYF.

The chain links TRBV6-1 to TRBJ2-7; D may be TRBD1 or TRBD2 (6 bases each). Germline V CDR1 and CDR2: MNHNS, SASEGT. The CDR3 length is 14 residues. V lost 5 bases and J lost 4, with 15 bases in between. DNA for the CDR3: TGTGCCAGCAGTCTTGTGGTAGGGGGGTACGAGCAGTACTTC. It translates to CASSLVVGGYEQYF.

The chain has TRBV9 and TRBJ2-3; no clear D gene. Germline V gene lookup returns CDR1 SGDLS and CDR2 YYNGEE. Trimming removed 0 bases at V and 0 bases at J, with 5 bases between. This CDR3 has 14 amino acids. The CDR3 coding sequence is TGTGCCAGCAGCGTAGCGCAGAGCACAGATACGCAGTATTTT. It codes for CASSVAQSTDTQYF.